Sequencing of this T cell receptor (beta chain) was carried out in a study of shared clonotypes between healthy human individuals. Method: immunoSEQ multiplex PCR; TCRdb's copy keeps in-frame clones and lacks some. Of approximately 2.3 million clones detected, 85% to 95% appear once; the ten largest clones hold 0.39%. Trimming shortened V by 1 base and J by 6 bases, and 13 bases separated the two germline ends. The CDR3 loop spans 14 amino acids. Germline CDR1 and CDR2: MNHEY and SVGAGI. Study-level results: Clonotypes which were not shared had lower generation probabilities than clonotypes that all four donors shared. Limited genetic and exposure-history diversity came from having few donors.

The donor population consisted of healthy HIV-negative adults with no recent acute infections or vaccinations. CD45RA-negative memory and CD45RA+ naive subsets were split from the CD4+ cells. Note on this clone: The antigen remains undetermined.

The J gene is TRBJ2-7, the V gene TRBV6-5; weak D call: TRBD1 (5 bases). Sequencing used naive CD4+ T cells from PBMCs. Subset specified: CD45RA+ positively selected. The receptor was derived from a man between 18 and 29 years old in good health. Some clones in this sample may be carry-over from other donors' samples. CDR3: CASSYLRKGIEQYF. CDR3 sequence (DNA): TGTGCCAGCAGTTACTTGCGGAAGGGGATCGAGCAGTACTTC.